This record covers a single T cell receptor (beta chain). The target of this receptor is not known. No base-level quality is on record; no much larger clone is a single base apart. From the second PCR step onward, the TCR alpha chain libraries and the TCR beta chain libraries were amplified separately. To determine each donor's CMV status, fresh PBMCs were stimulated overnight with CMV viral lysate, and IFNgamma production from CD4+ T cells was then assessed. CD4 T cells were positively selected with Miltenyi beads, followed by positive selection of CD8 T cells from the CD4-negative fraction. Cells stained for CD3, CD4, CD8, CD45RA, CD27 and a live/dead dye were sorted on a BD Aria II into four subsets by CD45RA and CD27. A few healthy volunteers provided blood, and each donor's sample was split into CD4 and CD8 T cells and then further divided into four differentiation subsets. Roughly 0.12 L of peripheral blood was taken from each donor, and PBMC were separated by density-gradient centrifugation on Ficoll-Paque PLUS. After sorting, cells were lysed in RLT buffer, RNA was extracted using a Qiagen RNeasy kit, and the extracted RNA was stored at -80 degrees C.

The library relied on UMI-ligation and nested PCR. The beta constant-region primer was an equimolar mix of two oligonucleotides covering both TRBC1 and TRBC2. A single-stranded oligonucleotide carrying the SP2 primer and a 12-nucleotide UMI was ligated to the 3' end of the cDNA by T4 RNA ligase 1. Four rounds of PCR, combining the SP2 primer with nested alpha and beta constant-region primers, were used to amplify the ligated cDNA. The ligation reaction was kept at 16 degrees C for 20-24 hours. PCR2 was typically performed as a SYBR Green qPCR and was stopped at a predetermined threshold so that over-amplification was prevented. All purifications after the first were performed with Agencourt AMPure XP magnetic beads. Library quantification was done by Qubit, followed by a TapeStation check on which the main peak was expected at around 650 bp. The pooled libraries were sequenced on an Illumina MiSeq using v2 2x251 paired-end kits, which usually yielded roughly 0.85-2.3 million reads per sample. Each sample's library went into the pool at roughly 4 nM, and about 4.5-8% PhiX was added to help with cluster recognition. The original pipeline was this. Using tag matching that tolerated one base-pair mismatch, Decombinator assigned V and J genes to FASTQ reads that had been processed by Demultiplexor. UMIs were used by Collapsinator to correct both sequencing errors and frequency errors arising from PCR heterogeneity. TCRs were translated and CDR3s were extracted from the conserved cysteine to the FGXG phenylalanine by CDR3Translator, with non-productive sequences being flagged. Gini, Shannon entropy and inverse Simpson indices were calculated on repertoires subsampled to equal numbers of UMI-defined TCRs. Power-law fits to clonotype abundance distributions were performed by maximum likelihood within the linear range. When run on a single naive CD8 sample, MIGEC and the pipeline yielded similar UMI counts, similar unique TCR numbers and similar clonal distributions. A set of 6,000 to 8,000 CMV-associated CDR3 sequences, compiled from VDJdb and a published dataset, was used to search the repertoires. Using fastp at Q25 and MiXCR, TCRdb reprocessed the public reads and kept productive beta chains. Under each unique CDR3 protein, matching rows form one entry showing the most common genes and DNA. V and J calls and clone size were set by TCRdb, not the authors. Recorded for this sample are about 90,000 distinct CDR3 sequences; roughly 7% of them occurred a single time. The ten largest clones add up to about 1.6% of the sample.

The data derive from a study of naive and memory T cell subsets (TCRdb year 2017). With respect to the entire study: An open-source, UMI-based TCR alpha and beta sequencing pipeline was applied to sorted naive and memory peripheral blood T cell subsets. IgG serology results and the functional CMV T cell responses were in complete agreement. RNA was DNase-treated and reverse transcribed with TCR constant-region primers, mostly using SuperScript III. Study-level results and caveats: No ground truth was available to validate the repertoire findings for the naive and memory subsets. Clonotypes were defined as single alpha or beta chain sequences, not paired alpha/beta receptors. A power law was followed by TCR abundance, with an exponent that differed between naive and memory subsets but was consistent across the three individuals. RNA-based TCR counts may be affected by expression changes linked to T cell activation and differentiation. In both CD4 and CD8 cells, the Gini index increased while Shannon and inverse Simpson diversity decreased from naive through CM, EM and EMRA. After error correction, over 90% of naive TCR sequences appeared only once, giving much steeper abundance distributions than memory subsets.

Sequences SGHRS (CDR1) and YFSETQ (CDR2) are obtained from the germline V gene. The V end loses 0 bases and the J end loses 0 bases, and a stretch of 6 bases separates them. The CDR3 contains 15 residues, cysteine and phenylalanine counted. CDR3 DNA is the only sequence kept; it has 45 bases, read in frame from the first base. This TCR came from a human donor in good health. Sequencing was performed on central memory CD4+ T cells from blood. The cell subset or site label of this sample denotes: central memory, CD45RA- CD27+. The chain is made from TRBV5-1 and TRBJ2-2; the D gene is not confidently resolved. DNA sequence: TGCGCCAGCAGCTTGGCCGCCTCGAACACCGGGGAGCTGTTTTTT. This translates into CASSLAASNTGELFF.